This TCR beta chain emerged from a study of cytomegalovirus exposure and HLA in healthy donors. Sequenced by immunoSEQ multiplex PCR; TCRdb stores in-frame clones only, minus some. Seen here are around 130,000 clones, around nine tenths observed once, and the top ten hold 3% to 4%. Study-wide results and limits: Cytomegalovirus-associated status was assigned to approximately 160 TCR beta chains. A few CMV-associated chains proved CMV antigen-specific in vitro. Most TCR sequences were rare, but some public TCRs occurred in many donors.

Per germline, CDR1 SGHDT and CDR2 YYEEEE. The CDR3 runs 17 residues. Trimming removed 0 bases from V and 0 bases from J, with 10 bases in between. Comment on this clone: The antigen is undetermined.

The clonotype was recovered from a man aged 25 to 40 in good health and CMV-seronegative. Sequencing was carried out using PBMCs. The gene calls are TRBV5-6 and TRBJ1-6, with D tentatively TRBD1 (6 bases). CDR3 DNA sequence: TGTGCCAGCAGCTTGGGAGGGGGTAGCTCCTATAATTCACCCCTCCACTTT. Protein product: CASSLGGGSSYNSPLHF. The full variable domain, completed using reference TRBV5-6 and TRBJ1-6, is DAGVTQSPTHLIKTRGQQVTLRCSPKSGHDTVSWYQQALGQGPQFIFQYYEEEERQRGNFPDRFSGHQFPNYSSELNVNALLLGDSALYLCASSLGGGSSYNSPLHFGNGTRLTVT.